This T cell receptor beta chain was found in a study of T cells after posttransplantation cyclophosphamide. Findings and limits, study-wide: Donor CD8+ memory clones often dominated recipient blood repertoires at later times. Blood and skin or GI T cell repertoires showed limited TRB overlap. TRB clonality was highly associated with recipient CMV seropositivity and reactivation.

On this clone itself: Its antigen is not identified.

V lost 6 bases, J lost 7 bases, and 9 bases lay in between. The CDR3 contains 11 residues. CDR1 and CDR2 from the germline V gene are LNHDA and SQIVND (reference sequence). Using immunoSEQ multiplex PCR, the repertoire was profiled, and TCRdb retains in-frame clones only, with some absent. The data contain almost 5,500 clones, 90% to 95% of them singletons. The chain is built from TRBV19 and TRBJ1-1; D is uncertain. The receptor comes from a woman aged 60-75 years in good health, CMV-negative, and a related stem cell transplant donor. The sequencing input was CD4+ T cells sorted from bone marrow. CDR3 sequence reads: CASSRQREAFF. CDR3 coding DNA: TGTGCCAGTAGCCGGCAGCGTGAAGCTTTCTTT.